This TCR beta chain was captured by sequencing in a study of blood T cell repertoires in COVID-19 (dated by TCRdb to 2020 to 2021). With respect to the entire study: Samples covering the acute and convalescent phases of COVID-19 were provided by collaborators in the United States, Italy and Spain. Samples came from the ongoing ImmuneRACE study (first 160 participants) plus 1,254 subjects from 6 global collaborators. The material from the prospective study consisted of cDNA or gDNA derived from T cells, B-cell-depleted T cells, or PBMCs. Where HLA class I and class II types were available, the types were taken from metadata supplied by the sample provider, not from assay-based typing. Sample metadata almost always included a de-identified subject ID, COVID-19 status, age in years and sex. Subjects who had been exposed to COVID-19, were actively infected with it, or had recovered from it provided the deeply sampled blood TCRbeta repertoires that made up the dataset. A freely available public database, intended as a resource for researchers studying the immune response to SARS-CoV-2, is where the repertoires were released. Overall results and qualifications from the work: How much clinical and demographic metadata was included differed by source and by participant, and the metadata was provided uncurated.

Enrolling through a virtual design, the prospective study's participants ranged in age from about 18 to 89 years and lived across 24 United States geographic areas. In the prospective study, participants were assigned to cohorts based on the clinical history participants reported in a screening survey and a study questionnaire. Exposed participants had been in contact, within 2 weeks of entering the study, with a person who had a PCR-confirmed or clinician-diagnosed case of COVID-19. In the prospective study, mobile phlebotomists collected whole blood, serum and a nasopharyngeal or oropharyngeal swab from each participant. Over a 2-month period, participants in the prospective study had the option of providing additional blood draws and questionnaires. Before DNA extraction, blood samples from the prospective study were shipped at room temperature or frozen. TCRbeta CDR3 regions were amplified from genomic DNA by means of the immunoSEQ Assay, a bias-controlled multiplex PCR. The paper's processing steps were these. The number of nucleated cells in each sample was estimated by amplification of reference gene primers within the assay. To quantify the absolute abundance of each unique TCRbeta CDR3 rearrangement, sequence reads were collapsed and filtered. For each sample, productive Simpson clonality was calculated as the square root of Simpson's diversity index across productive rearrangements. TCRdb mirrors the immuneACCESS table, restricted to in-frame sequences. Some clones are absent from its copies; in checked studies, under half trace to an unresolved V gene, and the reason for the others is unknown. V, J and clone size are those of that table, while D and trimming were read from the DNA. A total of over 350,000 clones appear in this sample, roughly nine tenths of them only once. Of the sample, roughly 0.9% falls within the top ten clones.

To note about this clone: The clone's antigen remains unknown. No qualities accompany the bases; no much larger clone lies one base away.

The origin of this receptor is a woman in her 40s who had been exposed to COVID-19. Sequencing was done on a sample of PBMCs or T cells enriched from blood (not recorded which).

The DNA is as follows: TGTGCCAGCAGCGCTGGGACTGCCCCGGCGGGCTACACCTTC. This translates into CASSAGTAPAGYTF. This chain joins TRBV5-5 to TRBJ1-2; the D gene is perhaps TRBD1, from 5 matching bases. V lost 4 bases and J lost 8 bases; the stretch between them is 18 bases long. The germline V gene (reference sequence) gives CDR1 as SGHKS and CDR2 as YYEKEE. Inclusive of the bounding cysteine and phenylalanine, the CDR3 is 14 residues long. Only CDR3 DNA remains: 42 bases, in frame from the first base.